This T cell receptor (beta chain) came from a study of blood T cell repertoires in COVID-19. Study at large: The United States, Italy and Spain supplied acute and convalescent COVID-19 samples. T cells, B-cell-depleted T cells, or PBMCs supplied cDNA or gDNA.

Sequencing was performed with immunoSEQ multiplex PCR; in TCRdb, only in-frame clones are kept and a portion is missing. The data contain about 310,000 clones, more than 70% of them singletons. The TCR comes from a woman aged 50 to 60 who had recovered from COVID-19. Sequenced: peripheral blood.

The CDR3 coding sequence is TGTGCCAGCAGTTATCCTAGCTCAGAGACCCAGTACTTC. Translating it yields CASSYPSSETQYF. V is TRBV28 and J is TRBJ2-5, with a weak D call TRBD2 (5 bases). This CDR3 comprises 13 residues. The germline V gene has CDR1 MDHEN and CDR2 SYDVKM. The V gene lost 4 bases and the J gene lost 4 bases, with 10 bases spanning the gap.